This TCR beta chain was sequenced during a study of technical replicates of blood from a handful of donors. Only in-frame clones appear in the TCRdb table, and some are missing; sequencing was by immunoSEQ multiplex PCR. This table has approximately 97,000 clones, around 96% appearing once. Trimming removed 2 bases from V and 2 bases from J, with 15 bases in between. There are 16 residues in the CDR3. CDR1 SSHAT and CDR2 FNYEAQ come from the germline V gene (reference sequence). This receptor was obtained from a human donor in good health. The material sequenced was T cells isolated from PBMCs. This chain joins TRBV7-7 and TRBJ2-5; D might be TRBD2 (5 bases). The CDR3 DNA is TGTGCCAGCAGCTTATTGGTGGGAGTCAGACAAGAGACCCAGTACTTC. Its protein product is CASSLLVGVRQETQYF.